This T cell receptor (beta chain) appears in the sequencing data of a study of CD8 T cells in Susac syndrome. It was with random hexamers that about 0.45 to 1 ug RNA was reverse transcribed. TCRdb re-analysed the immunoSEQ multiplex PCR reads in MiXCR, keeping a single row per CDR3 protein. Here the sample spans more than 150,000 distinct CDR3 sequences, more than 85% being singletons. FACS enriched CD8+ TEMRA cells, while bulk CD8+ and CD4+ were negatively isolated. Sequences were obtained from CD8+ T cells from PBMCs. The receptor was isolated from a human donor with Susac syndrome.

CDR3 in DNA: TGTGCCAGCAGCGCCCGCGGGGGGCCCTCGGGGAATGAGCAGTTCTTC. It is translated as CASSARGGPSGNEQFF. This sequence joins TRBV9 and TRBJ2-1; 8 bases fit TRBD2. The CDR3 totals 16 residues. Germline-derived CDR1 and CDR2 are SGDLS and YYNGEE. The V and J ends lost 3 bases and 7 bases, in that order; junction bases with no gene match: 12.